The sequence of this T cell receptor beta chain was determined in a study of OX40 agonist ivuxolimab in advanced cancers. For context, the study as a whole: The costimulatory receptor OX40 (CD134) was targeted by ivuxolimab, a fully human IgG2 agonistic monoclonal antibody. The paper reports the monotherapy dose-escalation portion (N = 52 patients) of the phase I ivuxolimab trial. Peripheral TCRbeta sequencing aimed to test whether ivuxolimab altered TCR sequence diversity and caused clonal T-cell expansion. Among the 52 dose-escalation patients, about 19 had hepatocellular carcinoma, approximately 15 melanoma, 9 renal cell carcinoma and 9 head and neck cancer. Intravenous ivuxolimab was administered to patients every 2 weeks at six dose levels: 0.01, 0.1, 0.3, 1.5, 3 and 10 mg/kg. In the dose-escalation cohort, over 65% of patients were male, and the mean age was approximately 55 years, with a range of about 23 to 80. Patients were allowed to have had prior anti-PD-1, anti-PD-L1 or anti-CTLA-4 therapy, and 40% of the dose-escalation patients had been treated with checkpoint inhibitors. Three dose-escalation patients achieved partial responses, one with hepatocellular carcinoma and two with cutaneous melanoma. Study-level results and caveats: Low levels of normalized T-cell clonal expansion were also seen in some nonresponding patients. At doses from 0.1 to 3.0 mg/kg, clonal expansion was seen in both CD4+ and CD8+ blood T cells between baseline and week 6. After ivuxolimab, expanded clones were on average more numerous among CD8+ T cells than among CD4+ T cells. Partial responders in the 0.1-3.0 mg/kg groups had among the lowest normalized peripheral clonal expansion, especially among CD8+ T cells. Which antigens the clonally expanded peripheral T cells were specific for was not determined.

The trial excluded patients who had a history of autoimmune disease or were on systemic immunosuppression. In every dose cohort, peripheral blood was drawn for TCR sequencing at baseline, cycle 4 day 1, and cycle 7 day 1. The samples were drawn from a first-in-human, open-label, multicenter phase I dose-escalation trial of ivuxolimab. Adults with locally advanced or metastatic melanoma, renal cell carcinoma, hepatocellular carcinoma or head and neck squamous cell carcinoma were enrolled in the trial. CD4+ and CD8+ T cells were sorted separately from peripheral blood before TCR sequencing. The CDR3 runs 13 amino acids, cysteine and phenylalanine included. CDR3 DNA is the only sequence kept; it has 39 bases, read in frame from the first base. CDR1 and CDR2 were assigned from the germline V gene as SGHVS and FNYEAQ. V sheds 4 bases and J sheds 5 bases, leaving 8 bases between their ends. About this clone itself: What this receptor recognizes is not known. There are no base qualities to consult, and no much larger clone falls within one base.

For sequencing of the TCRbeta CDR3 region, genomic DNA was extracted from the sorted cells. The immunoSEQ Assay was used to sequence the TCRbeta CDR3 regions. The clones in this table, taken by TCRdb from immuneACCESS, are in-frame only. Not every clone is retained; where verified, under half of the shortfall comes from an unresolved V gene, and the cause of the rest is unknown. The sample includes roughly 9,900 clones, with roughly 70% observed a single time. Jointly, the top ten make up roughly a quarter of the sample. Sequenced here: CD4+ or CD8+ T cells sorted from blood, sampled in a trial of the OX40 agonist ivuxolimab. Recombination joined TRBV7-6 with TRBJ2-2; the D gene is unclear. The sequence came from an adult with an advanced solid tumor such as melanoma, head and neck, liver or kidney cancer. The nucleotides are TGTGCCAGCAGCTCCTTAAGGACCGGGGAGCTGTTTTTT. The translation is CASSSLRTGELFF.